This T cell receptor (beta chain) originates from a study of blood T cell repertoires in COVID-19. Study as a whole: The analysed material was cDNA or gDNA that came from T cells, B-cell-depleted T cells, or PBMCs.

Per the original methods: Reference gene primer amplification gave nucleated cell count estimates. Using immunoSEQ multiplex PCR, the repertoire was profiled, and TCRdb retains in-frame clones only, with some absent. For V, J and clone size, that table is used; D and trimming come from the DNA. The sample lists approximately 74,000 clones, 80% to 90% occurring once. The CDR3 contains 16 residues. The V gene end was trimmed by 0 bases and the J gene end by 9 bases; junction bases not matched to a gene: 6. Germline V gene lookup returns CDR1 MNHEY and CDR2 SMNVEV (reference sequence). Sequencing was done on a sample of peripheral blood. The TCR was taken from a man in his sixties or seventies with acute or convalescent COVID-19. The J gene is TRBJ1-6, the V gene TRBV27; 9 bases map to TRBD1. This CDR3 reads CASSLSLGQGTSPLHF. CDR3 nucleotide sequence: TGTGCCAGCAGTTTATCTCTGGGACAGGGTACTTCACCCCTCCACTTT.